This T cell receptor beta chain was captured in a study of CD8 T cells in ankylosing spondylitis. Findings and caveats of the study: Reports say disease-linked clones showed up significantly more in matched ankylosing spondylitis synovial fluid. Blood from ankylosing spondylitis patients appeared to carry a characteristic roughly 8-variant TCR beta motif.

With regard to this clonotype: Its target is not known.

With molecular barcodes, quantitative 5'-RACE was used to make the TCR beta libraries. TCRdb redid the calling of the 5' RACE reads with MiXCR, one entry per CDR3 protein. This table holds roughly 470,000 distinct CDR3 sequences, roughly 25% found once. Sequencing was carried out using blood, either unsorted or a sorted T cell fraction (not recorded which). The receptor was isolated from a male donor with ankylosing spondylitis.

Here the CDR3 reads CASSLGAWGNQPQHF. Written as DNA, the CDR3 is TGTGCCAGCAGCTTGGGGGCTTGGGGCAATCAGCCCCAGCATTTT. The rearrangement joins TRBV5-6 to TRBJ1-5; D remains ambiguous. The germline CDR1 and CDR2 sequences are SGHDT and YYEEEE. This CDR3 is 15 amino acids long. With 0 bases removed from V and 2 bases from J, the gap between germline ends came to 9 bases.